This TCR beta chain stems from a study of regulatory T cells in long-lasting Graves disease (dated by TCRdb to the early 2020s). Notes on the research overall: To count as having persistent Graves' disease, a patient had to have received antithyroid drug treatment for over 5 years with TSH receptor autoantibodies remaining persistently positive. Peripheral blood TCR sequencing and RNA sequencing compared persistent Graves' disease patients with newly diagnosed Graves' disease patients. The study took place in China and was registered as a clinical trial. A total of 35 or so samples were covered by TCR sequencing, comprising some 13 persistent and around 20 newly diagnosed Graves' disease patients. Persistent Graves' disease patients in the clinical cohort had taken antithyroid drugs for around 10 years on average.

This clonotype was recorded at least ten times. Its antigen specificity is not known. No quality values exist for individual bases; no much larger clone is one base distant. The time point label, as the study defines it: persistent/refractory GD, antithyroid drugs over 5 years with positive TRAb. For both TCR sequencing and RNA sequencing, RNA was extracted from PBMCs using TRIzol. The diagnosis of Graves' disease followed American Thyroid Association guidelines. Patients were recruited from an endocrinology department in Xi'an, China. From each patient, 8 to 10 milliliters of peripheral blood was collected into an EDTA anticoagulant tube. PBMCs were isolated by Ficoll Paque Plus density gradient separation without further T cell sorting. RNA quality was checked with an Agilent 2100 Bioanalyzer and agarose gel, and concentration with a NanoDrop 2000. Library prep was done by multiplex PCR. Reads for this sample came from an Illumina HiSeq 4000. TCR beta libraries were built with iRepertoire HTBI primers and Arm-PCR amplification of CDR3 regions. Before sequencing, the PCR products underwent gel purification. The study's processing was this. Across samples, around 58 TRBV and 15 or so TRBJ segments were identified and used for gene usage analysis of CDR3 amino acid clonotypes. Filtered high-quality paired reads were merged into contigs using COPE and FqMerger. BLAST was used to align contigs to IMGT TRBV, TRBD and TRBJ reference genes, and CDR3 was defined according to IMGT. Clonotypes above 0.1% frequency were classified as highly expanded clones. Shannon entropy served as the measure of repertoire diversity, while the Gini coefficient captured V-J evenness. A clonotype was considered public if more than one individual shared it. TCRdb ran its own pipeline on the public reads, namely fastp trimming at Q25 and MiXCR clone calling, and kept in-frame beta chains. Rows with one shared CDR3 protein collapse into an entry with the most common genes and DNA. In this record, the V and J calls reflect TCRdb's handling and not the investigators' own analysis. The sample table records a few hundred thousand distinct CDR3 sequences; 20% to 25% of these occur just once. The ten largest clones capture approximately 27% of the sample.

From the germline V gene, CDR1 is MDHEN and CDR2 is SYDVKM. The CDR3 runs 14 amino acids, cysteine and phenylalanine included. CDR3 DNA only is kept here, 42 bases in frame from base 1. Trimming costs V 5 bases and J 1 base, and their ends lie 9 bases apart. Results the study describes overall, beyond this receptor: Preferential use of TRBV28, TRBJ1-2 and TRBJ2-5 was observed in persistent disease, whereas TRBV20-1 and TRBJ2-1 were favored in newly diagnosed disease. Peripheral blood alone was examined, since thyroid tissue, which constituted the primary lesion, could not be accessed. The authors noted that the small sample size was a limitation that may lower accuracy. Compared with newly diagnosed patients, patients with persistent Graves' disease had lower TCR Shannon entropy and fewer highly expanded clones, which suggests clonal expansion. Patients with persistent disease shared more public clonotypes (about 2,500) than newly diagnosed patients did (more than 900). Only the TCR beta chain was sequenced and analyzed.

The sequence links TRBV28 to TRBJ1-5; a tentative D call is TRBD1 (6 bases match). The sequence was collected from a woman in her forties with Graves disease. Donor details come from another sample of the same person, matched by shared clones. The sample was peripheral blood mononuclear cells (PBMCs), taken when the disease was refractory, from a patient treated with antithyroid drugs. The DNA sequence is given as TGTGCCAGCAGTAGGGGGGCGAGCAATCAGCCCCAGCATTTT. Its protein product is CASSRGASNQPQHF. With the portions outside the CDR3 filled from the reference TRBV28 and TRBJ1-5 genes, the complete variable region becomes DVKVTQSSRYLVKRTGEKVFLECVQDMDHENMFWYRQDPGLGLRLIYFSYDVKMKEKGDIPEGYSVSREKKERFSLILESASTNQTSMYLCASSRGASNQPQHFGDGTRLSIL.